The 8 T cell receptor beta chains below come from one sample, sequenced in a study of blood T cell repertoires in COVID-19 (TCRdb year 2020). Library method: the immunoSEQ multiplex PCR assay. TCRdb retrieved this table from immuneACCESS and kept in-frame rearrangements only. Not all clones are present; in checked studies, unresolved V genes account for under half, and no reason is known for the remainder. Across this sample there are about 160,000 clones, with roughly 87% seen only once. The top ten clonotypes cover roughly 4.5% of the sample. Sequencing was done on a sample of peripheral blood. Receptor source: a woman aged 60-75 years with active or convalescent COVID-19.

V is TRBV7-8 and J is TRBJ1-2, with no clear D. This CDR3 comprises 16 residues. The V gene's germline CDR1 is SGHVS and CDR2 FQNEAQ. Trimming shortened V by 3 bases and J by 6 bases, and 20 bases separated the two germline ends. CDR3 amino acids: CASSFESLTRVDGYTF. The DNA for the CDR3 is TGTGCCAGCAGCTTCGAGTCCCTGACGAGGGTCGATGGCTACACCTTC.

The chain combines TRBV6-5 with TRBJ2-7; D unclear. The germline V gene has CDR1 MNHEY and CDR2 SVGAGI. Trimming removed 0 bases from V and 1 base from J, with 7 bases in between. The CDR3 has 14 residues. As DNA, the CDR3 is TGTGCCAGCAGTTACTCGAGAGGATCCTACGAGCAGTACTTC. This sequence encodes CASSYSRGSYEQYF.

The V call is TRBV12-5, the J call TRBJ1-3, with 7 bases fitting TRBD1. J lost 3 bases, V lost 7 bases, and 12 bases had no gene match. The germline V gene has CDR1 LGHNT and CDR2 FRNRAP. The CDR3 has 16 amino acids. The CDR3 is CASAFYVGQNGNTIYF. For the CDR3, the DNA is TGTGCTAGTGCTTTCTACGTGGGACAGAATGGAAACACCATATATTTT.

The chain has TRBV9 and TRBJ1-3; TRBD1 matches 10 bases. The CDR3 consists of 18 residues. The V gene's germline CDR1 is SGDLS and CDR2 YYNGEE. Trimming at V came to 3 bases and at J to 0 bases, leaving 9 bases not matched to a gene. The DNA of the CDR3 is TGTGCCAGCAGCGCGCCCCGGGACAGGGGCTACTCTGGAAACACCATATATTTT. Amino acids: CASSAPRDRGYSGNTIYF. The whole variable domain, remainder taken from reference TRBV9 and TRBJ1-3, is DSGVTQTPKHLITATGQRVTLRCSPRSGDLSVYWYQQSLDQGLQFLIQYYNGEERAKGNILERFSAQQFPDLHSELNLSSLELGDSALYFCASSAPRDRGYSGNTIYFGEGSWLTVV.

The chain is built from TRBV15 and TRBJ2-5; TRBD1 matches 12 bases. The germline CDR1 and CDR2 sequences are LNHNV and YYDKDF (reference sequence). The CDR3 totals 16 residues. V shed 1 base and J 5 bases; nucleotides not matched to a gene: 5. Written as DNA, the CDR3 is TGTGCCACCAGCAGAGGTGAGGGACAGGGGGCCGAGACCCAGTACTTC. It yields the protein CATSRGEGQGAETQYF.

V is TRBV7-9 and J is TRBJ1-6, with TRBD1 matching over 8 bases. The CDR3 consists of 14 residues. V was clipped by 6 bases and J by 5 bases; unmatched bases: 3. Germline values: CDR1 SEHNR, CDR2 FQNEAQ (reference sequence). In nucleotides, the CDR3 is TGTGCCAGCAGGCCGACAGGGGATAATTCACCCCTCCACTTT. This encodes CASRPTGDNSPLHF.

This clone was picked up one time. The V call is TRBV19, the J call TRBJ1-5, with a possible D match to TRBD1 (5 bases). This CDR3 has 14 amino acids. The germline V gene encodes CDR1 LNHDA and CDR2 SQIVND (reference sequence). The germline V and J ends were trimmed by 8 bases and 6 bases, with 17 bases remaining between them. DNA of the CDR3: TGTGCCAGTTTTGGGGGGATCGGGAGTCAGCCCCAGCATTTT. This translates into CASFGGIGSQPQHF.

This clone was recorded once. CDR3 protein: CASSRDYRETQYF. In DNA, the CDR3 is TGTGCCAGTAGCAGGGACTATCGCGAGACCCAGTACTTC. The chain links TRBV19 to TRBJ2-5; 7 bases agree with TRBD2. Germline V gives CDR1 LNHDA, CDR2 SQIVND (reference sequence). This CDR3 has 13 residues. Trimming cost V 6 bases and J 5 bases; bases outside gene matches: 6.